These 22 T cell receptor beta chains were sequenced from one sample in a study of blood T cell repertoires in COVID-19. The repertoire was sequenced with immunoSEQ multiplex PCR; TCRdb's copy has only in-frame clones and lacks some. This table holds tens of thousands of clones, less than 85% found once. The material sequenced was peripheral blood. The receptor source for this set is a woman aged 80 or over with acute or convalescent COVID-19.

The V gene is TRBV5-1, the J gene TRBJ1-1; TRBD1 matches at 8 bases. The CDR3 has 14 amino acids. V lost 4 bases and J lost 2; bases outside the gene matches: 4. Germline V lookup: CDR1 SGHRS, CDR2 YFSETQ. DNA of the CDR3: TGCGCCAGCAGCAGGGGACAGGCCAACACTGAAGCTTTCTTT. It codes for CASSRGQANTEAFF.

The chain combines TRBV24-1 with TRBJ2-2, with 7 bases matching TRBD1. With 8 bases clipped from V and 6 bases from J, the junction kept 5 bases outside the gene matches. Germline V CDR1 and CDR2: KGHDR, SFDVKD. The CDR3 consists of 13 residues. Here the CDR3 DNA reads TGTGCCACCACCGACAGGGCCCCCGGGGAGCTGTTTTTT. Its protein is CATTDRAPGELFF.

The V call is TRBV19, the J call TRBJ2-1, with D perhaps matching TRBD1 (5 bases). Germline CDR1 and CDR2: LNHDA and SQIVND (reference sequence). The CDR3 spans 12 residues. V was clipped by 3 bases and J by 7 bases, with 7 bases between them. DNA of the CDR3: TGTGCCAGTAGTATGGGGCGGAATGAGCAGTTCTTC. Translation: CASSMGRNEQFF.

This chain joins TRBV7-2 and TRBJ2-7, with 9 bases aligning to TRBD2. The CDR3 extends over 17 amino acids. Per the germline V gene, CDR1 is SGHTA and CDR2 is FQGNSA. Unmatched junction bases numbered 9, after V lost 1 base and J lost 2 bases. CDR3 sequence (DNA): TGTGCCAGCAGCTTAGTTGCTAGCGGGATAGTGCCCTACGAGCAGTACTTC. Its protein is CASSLVASGIVPYEQYF.

This chain connects TRBV6-6 to TRBJ2-1; TRBD2 matches 9 bases. The CDR3 has 15 amino acids. Germline-derived CDR1 and CDR2 are MNHNY and SVGAGI (reference sequence). Unmatched junction bases numbered 2, after V lost 5 bases and J lost 0 bases. CDR3 DNA: TGTGCCAGCAGTAATAGCGGGAGCTCCTACAATGAGCAGTTCTTC. Its protein is CASSNSGSSYNEQFF.

Written as DNA, the CDR3 is TGTGCCAGCTCACCCCAAAGGGGTTACACTGAAGCTTTCTTT. As protein: CASSPQRGYTEAFF. The gene calls are TRBV18 and TRBJ1-1; perhaps TRBD1 as D (5 bases). The CDR3 totals 14 residues. The germline gives CDR1 KGHSH, CDR2 LQKENI. V gave up 3 bases and J gave up 3 bases, with 11 bases separating them.

V gene TRBV19 combines with J gene TRBJ2-1; TRBD2 aligns across 10 bases. The germline V gene has CDR1 LNHDA and CDR2 SQIVND (reference sequence). This CDR3 spans 16 amino acids. Trimming cost V 7 bases and J 8 bases; bases outside gene matches: 14. The chain's CDR3 is CASKTAGGPRSHEQFF. The CDR3 DNA reads TGTGCCAGTAAAACAGCGGGGGGGCCTCGGTCTCATGAGCAGTTCTTC.

The genes are TRBV28 and TRBJ1-5, with 7 bases fitting TRBD1. CDR1 is MDHEN, CDR2 SYDVKM, per germline. Trimming cost V 4 bases and J 4 bases; bases outside gene matches: 7. The CDR3 totals 15 residues. CDR3 sequence: CASSSPTGSNQPQHF. CDR3 coding DNA: TGTGCCAGCAGTTCGCCGACAGGGTCAAATCAGCCCCAGCATTTT.

The V and J genes are TRBV18 and TRBJ1-2, with D possibly matching TRBD1 (6 bases). The germline CDR1 and CDR2 sequences are KGHSH and LQKENI. This CDR3 is 14 amino acids long. V shed 1 base and J shed 4 bases, with 10 bases lying between them. The CDR3 sequence: CASSPRGQSYGYTF. CDR3 nucleotide sequence: TGTGCCAGCTCACCACGTGGACAGTCCTATGGCTACACCTTC.

This chain uses TRBV5-1 with TRBJ1-1; D is perhaps TRBD1 (5 bases). Germline CDR1 and CDR2: SGHRS and YFSETQ. The V end lost 0 bases, the J end lost 3 bases, and 12 bases lay between the germline ends. The CDR3 is made up of 15 amino acids. Here the CDR3 reads CASSLAVRGDTEAFF. In nucleotides, the CDR3 is TGCGCCAGCAGCTTGGCTGTCCGGGGGGACACTGAAGCTTTCTTT.

The chain links TRBV2 to TRBJ2-3, with TRBD2 matching over 14 bases. Germline V lookup: CDR1 SNHLY, CDR2 FYNNEI. The CDR3 has 16 amino acids. With 3 bases clipped from V and 5 bases from J, the junction kept 4 bases outside the gene matches. CDR3 DNA sequence: TGTGCCAGCAGTGAGGGAGGGACTAGCGGGAGAGATACGCAGTATTTT. The encoded protein is CASSEGGTSGRDTQYF.

The CDR3 spells CASSPPGLATDEQFF. The CDR3 nucleotides are TGTGCCAGCTCACCTCCGGGACTAGCGACAGATGAGCAGTTCTTC. The rearrangement links TRBV18 to TRBJ2-1, with TRBD2 matching over 10 bases. The CDR3 has 15 amino acids. Looked up from germline, CDR1 is KGHSH and CDR2 is LQKENI. V lost 3 bases to trimming and J lost 8 bases; unmatched junction nucleotides: 7.

CDR3 in DNA: TGTGCCAGTAGCCCTCGCGACAGGTCAATACCGCGGAACACTGAAGCTTTCTTT. This codes for CASSPRDRSIPRNTEAFF. The chain recombines TRBV19 with TRBJ1-1; a possible D gene is TRBD1 (6 bases). Trimming left V 6 bases short and J 1 base short, with 24 bases between. Per the germline V gene, CDR1 is LNHDA and CDR2 is SQIVND (reference sequence). This CDR3 spans 18 amino acids.

The chain carries TRBV7-6 and TRBJ1-1; D unresolved. The V end lost 4 bases, the J end lost 1 base, and 10 bases lay between the germline ends. Germline lookup yields CDR1 SGHVS and CDR2 FNYEAQ. The CDR3 covers 14 residues. CDR3 nucleotide sequence: TGTGCCAGCAGCTCGGGATTGGGGAACACTGAAGCTTTCTTT. Translating gives CASSSGLGNTEAFF. Together with reference TRBV7-6 and TRBJ1-1, the CDR3 gives the full variable domain: GAGVSQSPRYKVTKRGQDVALRCDPISGHVSLYWYRQALGQGPEFLTYFNYEAQQDKSGLPNDRFSAERPEGSISTLTIQRTEQRDSAMYRCASSSGLGNTEAFFGQGTRLTVV.

The CDR3 protein is CASSIGGATGYEQYF. In nucleotides, the CDR3 is TGTGCCAGTAGTATTGGTGGGGCGACAGGTTACGAGCAGTACTTC. The chain recombines TRBV19 with TRBJ2-7, with D perhaps TRBD1 (6 bases). Per germline, CDR1 LNHDA and CDR2 SQIVND (reference sequence). This CDR3 is 15 amino acids long. V gave up 3 bases and J gave up 4 bases, with 16 bases separating them.

V usage is TRBV2 and J usage is TRBJ2-2; D perhaps matches TRBD2 (7 bases). This CDR3 is 17 amino acids long. V was pared by 6 bases and J by 6 bases, with 23 bases between. The germline gives CDR1 SNHLY, CDR2 FYNNEI. CDR3 DNA: TGTGCCAGCAGCTCGGCGGGGGCAGGTGGAATTCCCGGGGAGCTGTTTTTT. Protein product: CASSSAGAGGIPGELFF.

CDR3 residues: CASTLRGEQYF. CDR3 sequence (DNA): TGTGCCAGCACTTTACGAGGCGAGCAGTACTTC. V and J are TRBV2 and TRBJ2-7; D is unclear. From germline, CDR1 is SNHLY and CDR2 FYNNEI. The CDR3 totals 11 residues. The V end was cut by 7 bases, the J end by 6 bases, with 10 bases between. The whole variable domain, filled in from reference TRBV2 and TRBJ2-7, reads EPEVTQTPSHQVTQMGQEVILRCVPISNHLYFYWYRQILGQKVEFLVSFYNNEISEKSEIFDDQFSVERPDGSNFTLKIRSTKLEDSAMYFCASTLRGEQYFGPGTRLTVT.

This chain connects TRBV29-1 to TRBJ1-3; TRBD1 aligns across 8 bases. The CDR3 sequence is 13 residues long. The germline gives CDR1 SQVTM, CDR2 ANQGSEA. V lost 3 bases to trimming and J lost 3 bases; unmatched junction nucleotides: 1. The CDR3 DNA reads as TGCAGCGTTGAGACAGGGGTTGGAAACACCATATATTTT. Translating gives CSVETGVGNTIYF.

V and J are TRBV18 and TRBJ1-6; unclear D gene. Germline V gene sequence: CDR1 KGHSH, CDR2 LQKENI. V was shortened by 6 bases and J by 0 bases, with 3 bases between the two germline ends. The CDR3 covers 13 residues. As DNA, the CDR3 is TGTGCCAGCTCTTACTCCTATAATTCACCCCTCCACTTT. Translated: CASSYSYNSPLHF.

J is TRBJ2-2 and V is TRBV7-3; D unresolved. V lost 5 bases, J lost 4 bases, and 14 bases lay in between. The CDR3 is made up of 15 amino acids. From germline, CDR1 is SGHTA and CDR2 FQGTGA. The CDR3 protein is CASSLGPLGTGELFF. The CDR3 DNA sequence: TGTGCCAGCAGCCTAGGTCCCTTGGGCACCGGGGAGCTGTTTTTT.

The chain couples TRBV7-2 to TRBJ2-1; 9 nucleotides align to TRBD2. CDR3 length equals 16 residues. CDR1 and CDR2 from the germline V gene are SGHTA and FQGNSA. The V segment lost 2 bases and the J segment 7 bases; nucleotides outside the gene matches: 9. CDR3 in amino acids: CASSLTRGGHSNEQFF. CDR3 nucleotides: TGTGCCAGCAGCTTAACGCGGGGGGGCCATAGTAATGAGCAGTTCTTC.

This chain joins TRBV7-2 and TRBJ1-4; 9 nucleotides match TRBD1. CDR1 is SGHTA and CDR2 is FQGNSA in the germline V gene. V lost 2 bases, J lost 8 bases, and 9 bases stayed unmatched. The CDR3 is made up of 16 amino acids. CDR3 DNA sequence: TGTGCCAGCAGCTTATATGAACAGGGGGCGAGGGAAAAACTGTTTTTT. This encodes CASSLYEQGAREKLFF.